Listed below are T cell receptor beta chains from one sample, sequenced in a study of blood T cell repertoires in COVID-19. Clones were sequenced by immunoSEQ multiplex PCR, and TCRdb holds only the in-frame ones, with some missing. The sample includes tens of thousands of clones, 80% of them seen just once. The sample taken for sequencing was peripheral blood. The receptors were sampled from a woman in her 70s with acute or convalescent COVID-19. Both conserved end residues are part of each CDR3. Each record gives: J gene, V gene, D gene, clone size, CDR3 DNA, CDR3 protein. D genes are given only for firm matches. Clone size is stated in some rows and not others, as once, few, many or a class when expanded.

TRBJ1-1 TRBV12-3/TRBV12-4 NA NA TGTGCCAGCAGTTTAGGAGGAGGGGCTTTCTTT CASSLGGGAFF
TRBJ1-6 TRBV28 TRBD1 few TGTGCCAGCAGGACCCCGGGACAGGGGGCTAATTCACCCCTCCACTTT CASRTPGQGANSPLHF
TRBJ1-5 TRBV19 NA NA TGTGCCAGTAGTACCGGCCAGGGCCGCAATCAGCCCCAGCATTTT CASSTGQGRNQPQHF
TRBJ2-1 TRBV27 NA NA TGTGCCGCCTCTGGACTCTTGGGGAATGAGCAGTTCTTC CAASGLLGNEQFF
TRBJ1-5 TRBV2 NA NA TGTGCCAGCAGTGAGGAGAAAAATAGCAATCAGCCCCAGCATTTT CASSEEKNSNQPQHF
TRBJ1-1 TRBV7-6 TRBD1 NA TGTGCCAGCAGCTACCACACGCCGGGACAGCTATTGAACACTGAAGCTTTCTTT CASSYHTPGQLLNTEAFF
TRBJ1-2 TRBV10-3 TRBD1 NA TGTGCCATCAGTGGGGGACAGGGTAATGGCTACACCTTC CAISGGQGNGYTF
TRBJ2-1 TRBV10-1 TRBD1 NA TGCGCCAGCAGAGTAGGGAAGCAACAGGGGATAAATGAGCAGTTCTTC CASRVGKQQGINEQFF
TRBJ2-5 TRBV10-2 NA NA TGCGCCAGCAGTCCGGGACAAATACAAGAGACCCAGTACTTC CASSPGQIQETQYF
TRBJ1-2 TRBV9 NA NA TGTGCCAGCAGCGTAGGGACGGCCAGGGGAGGCTACACCTTC CASSVGTARGGYTF
TRBJ1-2 TRBV3-1/TRBV3-2 TRBD1 few TGTGCCAGCAGCCGGAACAGGGGGCTTAACTATGGCTACACCTTC CASSRNRGLNYGYTF
TRBJ1-5 TRBV6-2/TRBV6-3 TRBD1 NA TGTGCCAGCAGTTACTCGATTGGGGACAGGGGAGTATATCAGCCCCAGCATTTT CASSYSIGDRGVYQPQHF
TRBJ2-1 TRBV6-6 TRBD2 NA TGTGCCAGCAGTTACCCGACTAGCGGGAGGAAGGAGCAGTTCTTC CASSYPTSGRKEQFF
TRBJ1-2 TRBV20-1 NA NA TGCAGTGCCCAGGCCGGGAAGGGCTACACCTTC CSAQAGKGYTF
TRBJ2-1 TRBV7-9 NA NA TGTGCCAGCAGCGCGGACTACAATGAGCAGTTCTTC CASSADYNEQFF
TRBJ2-7 TRBV6-5 TRBD2 NA TGTGCCAGCAGCGTGGGGGGGGGCTCCTACGAGCAGTACTTC CASSVGGGSYEQYF
TRBJ1-2 TRBV6-1 NA NA TGTGCCAGCAGTGAAGACATCTATGGCTACACCTTC CASSEDIYGYTF
TRBJ1-4 TRBV18 NA NA TGTGCCAGCTCACCTGACGCCCCGGCGGCAAAACTGTTTTTT CASSPDAPAAKLFF
TRBJ2-1 TRBV4-1 TRBD2 NA TGCGCCAGCAGCCAATACGGGGGGTCCTACAATGAGCAGTTCTTC CASSQYGGSYNEQFF
TRBJ1-3 TRBV5-6 NA NA TGTGCCAGCAGCATGGAGCCGGGAAACACCATATATTTT CASSMEPGNTIYF
TRBJ2-5 TRBV15 NA many TGTGCCACCAGCAGAGATTGGGGAGAAGAGACCCAGTACTTC CATSRDWGEETQYF
TRBJ1-1 TRBV28 TRBD1 many TGTGCCAGCAGTGGCTACAGGGGTGAAGCTTTCTTT CASSGYRGEAFF
TRBJ1-2 TRBV28 NA NA TGTGCCAGCAGTAAACAGGTGACAAACTATGGCTACACCTTC CASSKQVTNYGYTF
TRBJ1-2 TRBV4-1 TRBD1 NA TGCGCCAGCAGCCCTTACAGGGGTCACAACTATGGCTACACCTTC CASSPYRGHNYGYTF
TRBJ2-1 TRBV9 NA NA TGTGCCAGCAGCGACCCTCGTTCGGGGAACAATGAGCAGTTCTTC CASSDPRSGNNEQFF
TRBJ1-6 TRBV7-9 NA NA TGTGCCAGCAGCTCCGGGGAGAATTCACCCCTCCACTTT CASSSGENSPLHF
TRBJ2-7 TRBV6-1 TRBD1 NA TGTGCCAGCAGTGACGCGCGGGACAGGGGGAGAGAGCAGTACTTC CASSDARDRGREQYF
TRBJ2-7 TRBV2 NA NA TGTGCCAGCAGTGCATCAGCGACCGAGCAGTACTTC CASSASATEQYF
TRBJ1-2 TRBV6-5 TRBD1 NA TGTGCCAGCAGCCGACAGGGTCCCTTCGCTAGCTACACCTTC CASSRQGPFASYTF
TRBJ1-4 TRBV7-9 NA NA TGTGCCAGCAGCTTTAGAACTAATGAAAAACTGTTTTTT CASSFRTNEKLFF
TRBJ2-2 TRBV5-1 TRBD2 NA TGCGCCAGCAGCTCCCGCCCGGCGGGAGGGCCGAACACCGGGGAGCTGTTTTTT CASSSRPAGGPNTGELFF
TRBJ1-5 TRBV12-3/TRBV12-4 NA few TGTGCCAGCAGTGGGCCCCCTAATCAGCCCCAGCATTTT CASSGPPNQPQHF
TRBJ2-2 TRBV5-1 NA once TGCGCCAACAGCTTGAGCGGACCCGCGAACACCGGGGAGCTGTTTTTT CANSLSGPANTGELFF
TRBJ2-1 TRBV7-3 NA once TGTGCCAGCAGCTTAGGGTTCCCGAGGGATGAGCAGTTCTTC CASSLGFPRDEQFF
TRBJ2-5 TRBV7-8 NA NA TGTGCCAGCAGCTCTTCCCAACGGACTGAACAAGAGACCCAGTACTTC CASSSSQRTEQETQYF
TRBJ2-7 TRBV29-1 TRBD2 NA TGCAGCGTTGGGGCGGGGGTCGGCTACGAGCAGTACTTC CSVGAGVGYEQYF
TRBJ1-1 TRBV5-4 NA NA TGTGCCAGCAGCACTCAATTAACGATGAACACTGAAGCTTTCTTT CASSTQLTMNTEAFF
TRBJ1-5 TRBV28 NA NA TGTGCCAGCAGTTTGGGGGGGGGCCTCAATCAGCCCCAGCATTTT CASSLGGGLNQPQHF
TRBJ2-7 TRBV7-8 NA few TGTGCCAGCGCCCCCGGACAGCCCTACGAGCAGTACTTC CASAPGQPYEQYF
TRBJ1-6 TRBV4-1 NA NA TGCGCCAGCAGCCAAGATGGGCAGGGGTTCTCCTATAATTCACCCCTCCACTTT CASSQDGQGFSYNSPLHF
TRBJ2-2 TRBV4-3 NA NA TGCGCCAGCAGCCAAGATCCACGGGTGACCGGGGAGCTGTTTTTT CASSQDPRVTGELFF
TRBJ1-2 TRBV18 NA NA TGTGCCAGCTCACCAGCCCCAGGGAACGGCTACACCTTC CASSPAPGNGYTF
TRBJ2-1 TRBV6-5 TRBD2 NA TGTGCCAGCAGGACTAGCGGTTACAATGAGCAGTTCTTC CASRTSGYNEQFF
TRBJ2-7 TRBV6-2/TRBV6-3 NA once TGTGCCAGCAGTTATAGAGGGCCGGGAGCCTACGAGCAGTACTTC CASSYRGPGAYEQYF
TRBJ1-1 TRBV5-1 NA once TGCGCCAGCAGCTATCCCGCAGGGCTCCCTGTGAACACTGAAGCTTTCTTT CASSYPAGLPVNTEAFF
TRBJ1-5 TRBV28 NA NA TGTGCCAGCAGTTCCCTTACAGGGCCCAATGGGCCCCAGCATTTT CASSSLTGPNGPQHF
TRBJ2-1 TRBV2 NA NA TGTGCCAGCACAACTAGCAGCACTGGATACAATGAGCAGTTCTTC CASTTSSTGYNEQFF
TRBJ2-1 TRBV7-9 TRBD2 NA TGTGCCAGCAGCTTAATCCTAGCGGGAGGGTCCTACAATGAGCAGTTCTTC CASSLILAGGSYNEQFF
TRBJ2-2 TRBV2 TRBD2 NA TGTGCCAGCAGTGCACTAGCGGGGGTCGCCGGGGAGCTGTTTTTT CASSALAGVAGELFF
TRBJ1-1 TRBV6-5 NA NA TGTGCCAGCAGTCCACTACCTTACACTGAAGCTTTCTTT CASSPLPYTEAFF
TRBJ1-3 TRBV6-1 NA NA TGTGCCAGCAGTGAAAACAGGCGTACCACCATATATTTT CASSENRRTTIYF
TRBJ2-1 TRBV9 NA NA TGTGCCAGCAGCGTAGACGGCGGCTCCAATGAGCAGTTCTTC CASSVDGGSNEQFF
TRBJ2-7 TRBV6-1 NA NA TGTGCCAGCAGTGAAGAAGATTACAGCTCCTACGAGCAGTACTTC CASSEEDYSSYEQYF
TRBJ1-3 TRBV5-1 TRBD1 once TGCGCCAGCAGCGTTCGACAGGGGGCGAGGGGAAACACCATATATTTT CASSVRQGARGNTIYF